The 24 T cell receptor beta chains in this list originate from one sample, sequenced in a study of blood T cell repertoires in COVID-19. Sequencing was performed with immunoSEQ multiplex PCR; in TCRdb, only in-frame clones are kept and a portion is missing. The sample holds 200,000 to 300,000 clones, around 90% seen once. Sequencing was performed on peripheral blood. These receptor sequences come from a man in his 60s who had recovered from COVID-19.

This rearrangement joins TRBV6-5 to TRBJ1-4, with TRBD1 identical over 11 bases. The trim removed 7 bases at V and 7 bases at J, leaving 8 bases unmatched. Germline V gives CDR1 MNHEY, CDR2 SVGAGI. This CDR3 has 15 residues. In DNA form, the CDR3 reads TGTGCCAGCACCGGACAGGGGGCGCATGGTGAAAAACTGTTTTTT. This sequence encodes CASTGQGAHGEKLFF.

The CDR3 loop is CASSYLPGDTYEQYF. CDR3 nucleotide sequence: TGTGCCAGCAGTTACCTCCCAGGTGATACCTACGAGCAGTACTTC. The chain combines TRBV6-5 with TRBJ2-7; D unclear. The CDR3 contains 15 residues. The ends were cut back, 2 bases at V and 2 bases at J, with 13 bases in the middle. Looked up from germline, CDR1 is MNHEY and CDR2 is SVGAGI.

The J gene is TRBJ2-2, the V gene TRBV19, with 10 nucleotides matching TRBD1. This CDR3 contains 15 residues. With V trimmed by 5 bases and J by 7 bases, 7 bases remained unmatched. Germline CDR1 reads LNHDA; CDR2 reads SQIVND (reference sequence). Here the CDR3 reads CASSGRQGAYGELFF. The DNA for the CDR3 is TGTGCCAGTAGTGGCCGACAGGGGGCGTACGGGGAGCTGTTTTTT.

The V gene is TRBV5-1, the J gene TRBJ2-7; 8 nucleotides agree with TRBD1. V lost 4 bases, J lost 5 bases, and 8 bases stayed unmatched. The CDR3 is made up of 14 amino acids. Germline assignment: CDR1 SGHRS and CDR2 YFSETQ. The CDR3 DNA sequence: TGCGCCAGCAGCCTCAGGGGGCCGAACGACGAGCAGTACTTC. Protein: CASSLRGPNDEQYF.

This clone has a single count. The chain employs TRBV7-2 and TRBJ2-3, with 7 nucleotides matching TRBD2. This CDR3 has 13 amino acids. Germline lookup yields CDR1 SGHTA and CDR2 FQGNSA. The V segment lost 8 bases and the J segment 6 bases; nucleotides outside the gene matches: 8. Written as DNA, the CDR3 is TGTGCCAGCGTTTGGGGGGGAGCTGATACGCAGTATTTT. It yields the protein CASVWGGADTQYF.

The chain is built from TRBV9 and TRBJ2-3, with 8 bases matching TRBD2. The CDR3 loop spans 18 amino acids. CDR1 and CDR2 (germline): SGDLS, YYNGEE. J was trimmed by 1 base and V by 2 bases; bases with no gene match: 12. The CDR3 reads CASSVQAGAYGGTDTQYF. CDR3 nucleotides: TGTGCCAGCAGCGTCCAAGCGGGGGCCTACGGGGGCACAGATACGCAGTATTTT.

The CDR3 region is CASSRQEFNYGYTF. DNA for the CDR3: TGTGCCAGCAGTCGACAGGAGTTTAACTATGGCTACACCTTC. This sequence joins TRBV7-9 and TRBJ1-2; D is possibly TRBD1 (6 bases). The CDR3 has 14 residues. The V and J ends lost 6 bases and 1 base respectively, with 12 bases between them. From germline, CDR1 is SEHNR and CDR2 FQNEAQ (reference sequence).

In its sample, this clone was seen a few times. The chain carries TRBV21-1 and TRBJ1-5; the table's D call TRBD1 went unverified against the DNA. TRBV21-1 has pseudogene status. The length of the CDR3 is 13 residues. The CDR3 protein is CASSTRQNQPQHF. The CDR3 DNA follows: TGTGCCAGCAGCACCCGACAGAATCAGCCCCAGCATTTT.

This sequence joins TRBV2 and TRBJ1-6; 8 nucleotides align to TRBD1. Germline CDR1 SNHLY, CDR2 FYNNEI. J was trimmed by 7 bases and V by 4 bases; bases with no gene match: 9. The CDR3 sequence is 16 residues long. The CDR3 coding sequence is TGTGCCAGCAGTGTCACGGGGACAGGACCAAATTCACCCCTCCACTTT. This translates into CASSVTGTGPNSPLHF.

Here the CDR3 reads CSVESRSYGYTF. The DNA for the CDR3 is TGCAGCGTTGAGAGCCGAAGCTATGGCTACACCTTC. This chain uses TRBV29-1 with TRBJ1-2; no firm D call. Trimming cost V 3 bases and J 4 bases, with 9 bases left between them. The CDR3 sequence is 12 residues long. CDR1 and CDR2 from the germline V gene are SQVTM and ANQGSEA.

This rearrangement joins TRBV5-1 to TRBJ2-2; D remains unclear. This CDR3 comprises 14 residues. Germline V gene sequence: CDR1 SGHRS, CDR2 YFSETQ. V was clipped by 0 bases and J by 5 bases, with 8 bases between them. In DNA, the CDR3 is TGCGCCAGCAGCTTGGGACTCGAGACCGGGGAGCTGTTTTTT. Its translation: CASSLGLETGELFF.

This sequence joins TRBV20-1 and TRBJ2-2; 9 bases agree with TRBD2. The CDR3 runs to 14 residues. Germline V lookup: CDR1 DFQATT, CDR2 SNEGSKA (reference sequence). The V and J ends lost 3 bases and 6 bases, in that order; junction bases with no gene match: 5. The CDR3 sequence is CSASLSSGAGELFF. The CDR3 region has the DNA TGCAGTGCTAGTCTTTCTAGCGGGGCCGGGGAGCTGTTTTTT.

The genes are TRBV25-1 and TRBJ2-1; TRBD1 aligns across 7 bases. The CDR3 has 16 residues. Germline CDR1 is MGHDK and CDR2 is SYGVNS. V was clipped by 3 bases and J by 7 bases; unmatched bases: 12. The CDR3 sequence: CASSDADREKGNEQFF. DNA for the CDR3: TGTGCCAGCAGTGACGCTGACAGGGAGAAAGGAAATGAGCAGTTCTTC.

This chain uses TRBV6-5 with TRBJ1-2; D is possibly TRBD1 (5 bases). This CDR3 spans 15 amino acids. Germline CDR1 is MNHEY and CDR2 is SVGAGI. V was pared by 4 bases and J by 1 base, with 13 bases between. The CDR3 nucleotides are TGTGCCAGCAGTTCCCCCCTGGGGGGTAACTATGGCTACACCTTC. Amino acids: CASSSPLGGNYGYTF.

CDR3 loop: CASSELVRGLRETQYF. The CDR3 DNA reads as TGTGCCAGCAGTGAATTGGTTCGAGGGCTTCGGGAGACCCAGTACTTC. The rearrangement uses TRBV2 and TRBJ2-5; a possible D gene is TRBD2 (5 bases). V dropped 2 bases and J dropped 5 bases, with 18 bases sitting between them. The CDR3 consists of 16 residues. Germline CDR1 is SNHLY and CDR2 is FYNNEI.

This clone was seen once. The chain is built from TRBV7-2 and TRBJ2-5; 7 nucleotides agree with TRBD2. V lost 1 base and J lost 5; bases outside the gene matches: 4. CDR1 and CDR2 from the germline V gene are SGHTA and FQGNSA. This CDR3 has 14 residues. The CDR3 DNA reads as TGTGCCAGCAGCTTAGTGACTAGCTATGAGACCCAGTACTTC. Amino acid sequence: CASSLVTSYETQYF.

This clone has only a few counts. The chain joins TRBV24-1 to TRBJ2-3, with D perhaps matching TRBD2 (6 bases). Trimming left V 3 bases short and J 2 bases short, with 17 bases between. This CDR3 is 17 amino acids long. CDR1 and CDR2 from the germline V gene are KGHDR and SFDVKD. CDR3 sequence (DNA): TGTGCCACCAGTGATACCAACCGGGACTTTTTCACAGATACGCAGTATTTT. This sequence encodes CATSDTNRDFFTDTQYF.

This clone was seen repeatedly, ten times or more. V is TRBV6-1 and J is TRBJ1-5; D is possibly TRBD1 (5 bases). From germline, CDR1 is MNHNS and CDR2 SASEGT. The ends were cut back, 3 bases at V and 5 bases at J, with 8 bases in the middle. This CDR3 is built from 13 residues. CDR3 coding DNA: TGTGCCAGCAGTGAGGGGGGATATCAGCCCCAGCATTTT. Protein product: CASSEGGYQPQHF.

The chain recombines TRBV19 with TRBJ2-1; 8 bases are a match to TRBD1. CDR3 length: 15 amino acids. Per the germline V gene, CDR1 is LNHDA and CDR2 is SQIVND (reference sequence). V dropped 6 bases and J dropped 6; count of bases not matched to a gene: 10. The chain's CDR3 is CASSVRGQGANEQFF. The DNA of the CDR3 is TGTGCCAGTAGCGTAAGGGGGCAGGGGGCCAATGAGCAGTTCTTC.

This clone showed up many times. The V and J genes are TRBV3-1 (or the pseudogene TRBV3-2) and TRBJ1-1; TRBD1 matches 7 bases. Germline trimming cut 4 bases from V and 7 bases from J; bases unmatched to any gene: 3. The CDR3 runs 12 residues. The germline CDR1 and CDR2 sequences are LGHDT and YNNKEL (reference sequence). This CDR3 reads CASSRNRGEAFF. CDR3 DNA: TGTGCCAGCAGCCGGAACAGGGGTGAAGCTTTCTTT.

This rearrangement joins TRBV7-9 to TRBJ2-5; the match to TRBD2 covers 7 bases. The V segment lost 5 bases and the J segment 5 bases; nucleotides outside the gene matches: 8. CDR1 and CDR2 (germline): SEHNR, FQNEAQ (reference sequence). There are 14 residues in the CDR3. The CDR3 DNA sequence: TGTGCCAGCAGCCCTAGACTAGCTGGGGAGACCCAGTACTTC. It specifies CASSPRLAGETQYF.

This chain joins TRBV4-2 and TRBJ1-5, with D tentatively TRBD1 (5 bases). The length of the CDR3 is 17 residues. Germline values: CDR1 LGHNA, CDR2 YNFKEQ. Trimming took off 4 bases at V and 2 bases at J, with 18 bases between the two ends. The CDR3 bases are TGTGCCAGCAGCCCTGGGACTTCTCCGAGGGGCAATCAGCCCCAGCATTTT. It yields the protein CASSPGTSPRGNQPQHF.

J is TRBJ2-7 and V is TRBV6-5, with 9 nucleotides matching TRBD1. In germline, CDR1 is MNHEY, CDR2 SVGAGI. The CDR3 contains 14 residues. V shed 10 bases, J shed 5 bases, and the junction held 12 bases outside the gene matches. CDR3 residues: CATSPGDRAHEQYF. CDR3 DNA sequence: TGTGCCACCAGCCCGGGGGACAGGGCCCACGAGCAGTACTTC.

The chain joins TRBV10-1 to TRBJ2-4; 7 nucleotides align to TRBD2. This CDR3 is 14 amino acids long. V lost 4 bases, J lost 0 bases, and 0 bases stayed unmatched. Germline V gives CDR1 WNHNN, CDR2 SYGVQD (reference sequence). CDR3 sequence: CASSGGGAKNIQYF. CDR3 DNA sequence: TGCGCCAGCAGTGGGGGGGGAGCCAAAAACATTCAGTACTTC.